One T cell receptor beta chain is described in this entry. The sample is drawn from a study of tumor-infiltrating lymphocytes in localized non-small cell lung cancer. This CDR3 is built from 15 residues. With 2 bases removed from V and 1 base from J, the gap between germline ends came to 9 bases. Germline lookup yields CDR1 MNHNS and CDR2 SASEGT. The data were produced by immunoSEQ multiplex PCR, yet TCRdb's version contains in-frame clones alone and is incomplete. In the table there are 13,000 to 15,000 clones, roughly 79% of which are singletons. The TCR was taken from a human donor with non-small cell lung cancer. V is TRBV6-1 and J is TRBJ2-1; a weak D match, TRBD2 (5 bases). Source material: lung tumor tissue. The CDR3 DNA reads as TGTGCCAGCAGTGAAATGCCGGGATCCTACAATGAGCAGTTCTTC. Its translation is CASSEMPGSYNEQFF.